This T cell receptor (beta chain) emerged from a study of blood T cells in healthy people across ages. Next came a second PCR, run for roughly 6 to 11 cycles, which used a sample-barcoded 5' primer along with a J-beta primer mix. TCRdb analysed the 5' RACE reads with MiXCR anew, one entry per CDR3 protein. This sample has approximately 810,000 distinct CDR3 sequences, with about 28% found just once. Study conclusions and caveats: Investigators treated diversity estimates from one million T cells as underestimates.

As for this clonotype: The antigen is not known. One end of the junction varies from germline; a read error may be responsible.

The CDR3 runs 15 residues. Germline V gene data show CDR1 as MNHEY and CDR2 as SMNVEV (reference sequence). Total RNA extracted from each sample amounted to at least 6 micrograms. The chain joins TRBV27 to TRBJ1-5, with TRBD1 matching 7 bases. This TCR was sampled from a woman older than 75 in good health. Sequencing used blood. The CDR3 protein is CAGSVTGKKKQPQHF. The CDR3 coding sequence is TGTGCCGGCAGTGTGACAGGGAAGAAAAAACAGCCCCAGCATTTT.